The next 20 T cell receptor beta chains were all read from a single sample in a study of blood T cells in healthy people across ages. Using a J-beta primer mix together with a sample-barcoded 5' primer, a second PCR was run for roughly 7 to 12 cycles. MiXCR, applied by TCRdb to the 5' RACE reads, yields one record per CDR3 protein. The table shows roughly 1.7 million distinct CDR3 sequences, with 30% to 35% occurring only once. The specimen sequenced was blood. The receptors stem from a woman aged 25 to 45 in good health.

The chain carries TRBV4-1 and TRBJ2-4; D may match TRBD1 or TRBD2 (5 bases each). The germline CDR1 and CDR2 sequences are MGHRA and YSYEKL. V was shortened by 3 bases and J by 9 bases, with 18 bases between the two germline ends. The CDR3 length is 15 residues. The CDR3 protein is CASSHGEGYLVIQYF. CDR3 coding DNA: TGCGCCAGCAGCCATGGTGAGGGGTACTTAGTCATTCAGTACTTC.

This clonotype was observed a few times. This rearrangement joins TRBV3-1 to TRBJ2-5; D ambiguous. Germline assignment: CDR1 LGHDT and CDR2 YNNKEL (reference sequence). Trimming shortened V by 1 base and J by 3 bases, and 15 bases separated the two germline ends. The CDR3 extends over 16 amino acids. Written as DNA, the CDR3 is TGTGCCAGCAGCCAAGCCGAACCCGACGCAGAAGAGACCCAGTACTTC. Translation: CASSQAEPDAEETQYF.

The J gene is TRBJ2-3, the V gene TRBV5-1; 10 bases are shared with TRBD1. CDR1 and CDR2 (germline): SGHRS, YFSETQ. V shed 6 bases and J 2 bases; nucleotides not matched to a gene: 6. This CDR3 is built from 15 residues. CDR3 nucleotide sequence: TGCGCCAGCAACCCGGGACAGGGGACCACAGATACGCAGTATTTT. This encodes CASNPGQGTTDTQYF.

As concerns this clonotype: An end of the junction does not agree with germline; a read error may underlie this. The J gene is TRBJ2-7, the V gene TRBV12-3 or TRBV12-4; D possibly matches TRBD1 or TRBD2 (5 bases each). This CDR3 is built from 12 residues. CDR3 protein: CVSGGWGFEQYF. In DNA, the CDR3 is TGTGTCAGCGGTGGGTGGGGGTTCGAGCAGTACTTC.

This clonotype was recorded a few times. This chain uses TRBV28 with TRBJ1-2, with D unresolved. The CDR3 covers 12 residues. V was clipped by 3 bases and J by 4 bases, with 6 bases between them. The V gene's germline CDR1 is MDHEN and CDR2 SYDVKM. DNA for the CDR3: TGTGCCAGCAGTTTTATGGGCTATGGCTACACCTTC. Translation: CASSFMGYGYTF.

This clonotype turned up a few times. This rearrangement joins TRBV15 to TRBJ1-2; 9 bases agree with TRBD1. Germline V gene lookup returns CDR1 LNHNV and CDR2 YYDKDF (reference sequence). The V and J ends lost 5 bases and 2 bases, in that order; junction bases with no gene match: 3. This CDR3 comprises 14 residues. CDR3 residues: CATSGGTGNYGYTF. Here the CDR3 DNA reads TGTGCCACCAGCGGGGGGACAGGGAACTATGGCTACACCTTC.

With regard to this clonotype: A read error may be the cause here, since a much bigger clone is one base away. This chain uses TRBV11-2 with TRBJ2-7; no reliable D call. The CDR3 runs 13 residues. Per germline, CDR1 SGHAT and CDR2 FQNNGV. The CDR3 bases are TGTGCCAGCGGCTTCCCCCGGCGATACGAGCAGTACTTC. Translated: CASGFPRRYEQYF. Full variable domain (rest looked up from reference TRBV11-2 and TRBJ2-7): EAGVAQSPRYKIIEKRQSVAFWCNPISGHATLYWYQQILGQGPKLLIQFQNNGVVDDSQLPKDRFSAERLKGVDSTLKIQPAKLEDSAVYLCASGFPRRYEQYFGPGTRLTVT.

The chain recombines TRBV5-1 with TRBJ2-7; D is possibly TRBD2 (7 bases). CDR1 is SGHRS and CDR2 is YFSETQ in the germline V gene. The V and J ends lost 2 bases and 5 bases respectively, with 14 bases between them. This CDR3 has 14 amino acids. The CDR3 sequence is CASSFEGGSHEQYF. The CDR3 coding sequence is TGCGCCAGCAGCTTCGAGGGGGGGAGCCACGAGCAGTACTTC.

The rearrangement links TRBV20-1 to TRBJ1-6; 7 nucleotides line up with TRBD1. The CDR3 runs to 16 residues. CDR1 and CDR2 (germline): DFQATT, SNEGSKA (reference sequence). Unmatched junction bases numbered 8, after V lost 6 bases and J lost 0 bases. In DNA, the CDR3 is TGCAGTGCGGTGGGACAGCTCAGCTCCTATAATTCACCCCTCCACTTT. This sequence encodes CSAVGQLSSYNSPLHF.

This clonotype was observed a handful of times. One end of the junction is discordant with germline, which a read error may explain. The gene calls are TRBV28 and TRBJ1-5, with no clear D. The CDR3 length is 14 residues. The germline CDR1 and CDR2 sequences are MDHEN and SYDVKM. The CDR3 DNA reads TGTGCCAGCGGTTTATACGGGTACAATCAGCCCCAGCATTTT. Its protein product is CASGLYGYNQPQHF.

The rearrangement links TRBV4-1 to TRBJ2-7; D remains unclear. Deletions cut 0 bases from V and 3 bases from J, with 15 bases between. The CDR3 runs 16 residues. Germline V gene data show CDR1 as MGHRA and CDR2 as YSYEKL. The CDR3: CASSQEYRDTRYEQYF. Written as DNA, the CDR3 is TGCGCCAGCAGCCAAGAGTATAGGGATACTCGCTACGAGCAGTACTTC.

This clonotype was counted a few times. The J gene is TRBJ1-2, the V gene TRBV7-9, with TRBD1 matching over 10 bases. Germline loops: CDR1 SEHNR, CDR2 FQNEAQ (reference sequence). Losses at the gene ends were 4 bases for V and 2 bases for J; bases not matched to a gene: 10. CDR3 length equals 17 residues. The CDR3 here is CASSSQPGQGINYGYTF. The CDR3 DNA reads TGTGCCAGCAGCTCGCAACCGGGACAGGGGATCAACTATGGCTACACCTTC.

This clonotype was counted many times. The genes are TRBV13 and TRBJ2-7; 9 bases line up with TRBD1. Unmatched junction bases numbered 10, after V lost 0 bases and J lost 7 bases. The CDR3 length is 16 residues. Germline assignment: CDR1 PRHDT and CDR2 FYEKMQ (reference sequence). DNA for the CDR3: TGTGCCAGCAGCTTAGGAGGACAGGGGCGTCTGGGAGAGCAGTACTTC. Protein sequence: CASSLGGQGRLGEQYF.

In this sample, this clonotype turned up a few times. This chain joins TRBV19 and TRBJ1-6; D is ambiguous. Germline CDR1 is LNHDA and CDR2 is SQIVND (reference sequence). This CDR3 has 15 residues. V was trimmed by 0 bases and J by 7 bases, leaving 10 bases between them. The CDR3: CASSIEPAGNSPLHF. As DNA, the CDR3 is TGTGCCAGTAGTATAGAGCCCGCCGGGAATTCACCCCTCCACTTT.

This clonotype was observed a few times. The chain is built from TRBV5-1 and TRBJ2-7; no reliable D call. The CDR3 has 14 amino acids. Per germline, CDR1 SGHRS and CDR2 YFSETQ. Trimming took off 4 bases at V and 5 bases at J, with 16 bases between the two ends. The CDR3 is CASSPSRPPDEQYF. CDR3 DNA: TGCGCCAGCAGCCCGAGCAGACCGCCGGACGAGCAGTACTTC.

This clonotype was counted a single time. V and J are TRBV9 and TRBJ2-1; possibly TRBD1 for D (5 bases). The germline V gene encodes CDR1 SGDLS and CDR2 YYNGEE. Trimming removed 0 bases from V and 6 bases from J, with 7 bases in between. CDR3 length equals 13 residues. The CDR3 sequence: CASSVGQSNEQFF. CDR3 sequence (DNA): TGTGCCAGCAGCGTAGGACAGAGCAATGAGCAGTTCTTC.

The table lists this clonotype with a few counts. This chain links TRBV19 with TRBJ2-7; D call uncertain. Germline CDR1 and CDR2: LNHDA and SQIVND (reference sequence). The CDR3 extends over 14 amino acids. V was shortened by 4 bases and J by 0 bases, with 10 bases between the two germline ends. The CDR3 sequence is CASSTRALSYEQYF. The CDR3 bases are TGTGCCAGTAGTACACGTGCGCTCTCCTACGAGCAGTACTTC.

The rearrangement joins TRBV12-3 or TRBV12-4 to TRBJ2-7, with D maybe TRBD2 (5 bases). The CDR3 contains 11 residues. V was trimmed by 7 bases and J by 5 bases, leaving 9 bases between them. The CDR3 region is CASTDGDEQYF. In nucleotides, the CDR3 is TGTGCCAGCACAGACGGGGACGAGCAGTACTTC.

CDR3 sequence reads: CASSYGGPNKETQYF. As DNA, the CDR3 is TGTGCCAGCAGTTATGGGGGGCCGAATAAAGAGACCCAGTACTTC. The chain links TRBV6-2 or TRBV6-3 to TRBJ2-5, with D perhaps assigned TRBD1 or TRBD2 (6 bases each). Germline CDR1 is MNHEY and CDR2 is SVGEGT. V lost 3 bases and J lost 3, with 14 bases in between. This CDR3 spans 15 amino acids.

DNA for the CDR3: TGTGCCAGCAGTCCAGGGGGGTTTGGCTTTGTACCCCTCCACTTT. This gives the protein CASSPGGFGFVPLHF. The V gene is TRBV27, the J gene TRBJ1-6; TRBD1 matches at 7 bases. CDR3 length equals 15 residues. The germline gives CDR1 MNHEY, CDR2 SMNVEV (reference sequence). The V gene end was trimmed by 5 bases and the J gene end by 12 bases; junction bases not matched to a gene: 13.